This T cell receptor beta chain was recovered during a study of patients and donors after allogeneic stem cell transplantation (dated by TCRdb to between 2020 and 2021). The protocol used for the library was RT-PCR. Sequencing used a NextSeq 550. Using fastp at Q25 and MiXCR, TCRdb reprocessed the public reads and kept productive beta chains. Each CDR3 protein gets just one entry, which takes the most common genes and DNA from the rows behind it. Present in this sample are roughly 960,000 distinct CDR3 sequences, approximately 19% of which were seen just once. The top ten clonotypes cover around 6% of the sample. Its CDR3 holds 14 amino acids, cysteine through phenylalanine. The only DNA kept is the CDR3, 42 bases in frame from the first base. CDR1 SGHRS and CDR2 YFSETQ are derived from the germline V gene. V gives up 4 bases and J gives up 5 bases, and the segment between their germline ends measures 12 bases.

This clonotype was counted ten times or more. No antigen is known for it. Within one base of it there is no much larger clone, and no base qualities were kept. The sample was blood, either unsorted or a sorted T cell fraction (not recorded which). The TCR comes from a human donor who was either an allogeneic HSCT recipient or a stem cell or donor lymphocyte infusion donor (not recorded which). It is not recorded whose cells these are; they may come from a transplant donor. The chain is assembled from TRBV5-1 and TRBJ1-4; there is no confident call for the D gene. This receptor has the CDR3 CASSPGRRNEKLFF. The DNA sequence is given as TGCGCCAGCAGCCCCGGACGGAGGAATGAAAAACTGTTTTTT.